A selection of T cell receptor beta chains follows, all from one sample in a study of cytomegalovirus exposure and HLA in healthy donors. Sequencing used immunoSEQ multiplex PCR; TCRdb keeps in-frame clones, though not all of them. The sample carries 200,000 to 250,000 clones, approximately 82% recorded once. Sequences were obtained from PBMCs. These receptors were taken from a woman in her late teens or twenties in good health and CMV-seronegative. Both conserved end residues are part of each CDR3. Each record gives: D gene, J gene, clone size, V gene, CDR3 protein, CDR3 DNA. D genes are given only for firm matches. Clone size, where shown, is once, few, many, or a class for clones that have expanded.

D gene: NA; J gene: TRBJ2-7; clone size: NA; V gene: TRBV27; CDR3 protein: CASSLADRHEQYF; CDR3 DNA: TGTGCCAGCAGTTTAGCGGACCGCCACGAGCAGTACTTC
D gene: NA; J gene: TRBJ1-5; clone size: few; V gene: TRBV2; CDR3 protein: CASRSDSQPQHF; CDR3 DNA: TGTGCCAGCAGGTCTGACAGCCAGCCCCAGCATTTT
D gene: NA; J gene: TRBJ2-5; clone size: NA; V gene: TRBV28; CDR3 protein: CASSSPPSGQETQYF; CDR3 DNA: TGTGCCAGCAGTTCCCCCCCGAGTGGTCAGGAGACCCAGTACTTC
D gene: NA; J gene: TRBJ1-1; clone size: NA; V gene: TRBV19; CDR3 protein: CASSIGANTEAFF; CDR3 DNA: TGTGCCAGTAGTATAGGGGCTAACACTGAAGCTTTCTTT
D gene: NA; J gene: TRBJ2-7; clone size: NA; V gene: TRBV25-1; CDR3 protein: CASSSLRGEQYF; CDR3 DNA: TGTGCCAGCAGTTCCTTACGCGGCGAGCAGTACTTC
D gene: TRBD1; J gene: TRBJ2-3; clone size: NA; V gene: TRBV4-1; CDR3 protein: CASSQGKVGQRSTDTQYF; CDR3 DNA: TGCGCCAGCAGCCAAGGCAAGGTGGGACAGAGGTCCACAGATACGCAGTATTTT
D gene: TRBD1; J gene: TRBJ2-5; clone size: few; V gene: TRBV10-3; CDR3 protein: CGARDSLQETQYF; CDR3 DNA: TGTGGGGCGAGGGACAGCCTGCAAGAGACCCAGTACTTC
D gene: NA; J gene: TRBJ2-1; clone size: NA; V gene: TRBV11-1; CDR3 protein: CASSLTSHEQFF; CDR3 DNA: TGTGCCAGCTCCCTCACATCGCATGAGCAGTTCTTC
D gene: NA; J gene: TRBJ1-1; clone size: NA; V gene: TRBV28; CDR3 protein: CASLLPGGNTEAFF; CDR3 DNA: TGTGCCAGCCTCCTTCCGGGGGGGAACACTGAAGCTTTCTTT
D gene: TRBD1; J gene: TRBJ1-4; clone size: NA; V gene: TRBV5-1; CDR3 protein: CASSLDGQGVEKLFF; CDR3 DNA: TGCGCCAGCAGCTTGGATGGACAGGGTGTCGAAAAACTGTTTTTT
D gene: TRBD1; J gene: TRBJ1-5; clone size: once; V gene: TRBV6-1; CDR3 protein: CASSGRDRNWGGDQPQHF; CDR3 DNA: TGTGCCAGCAGTGGTCGGGACAGGAACTGGGGAGGAGATCAGCCCCAGCATTTT
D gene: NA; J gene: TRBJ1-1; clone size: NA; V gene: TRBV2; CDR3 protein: CASSGQGPTEAFF; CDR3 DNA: TGTGCCAGCAGTGGCCAAGGGCCCACTGAAGCTTTCTTT
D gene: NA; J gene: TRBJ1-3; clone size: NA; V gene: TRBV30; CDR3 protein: CAWSPGSGNTIYF; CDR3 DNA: TGTGCCTGGAGTCCGGGATCTGGAAACACCATATATTTT
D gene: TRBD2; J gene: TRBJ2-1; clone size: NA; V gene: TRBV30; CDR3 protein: CAVWRAGGRNEQFF; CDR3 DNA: TGTGCCGTTTGGCGAGCGGGGGGGCGAAATGAGCAGTTCTTC
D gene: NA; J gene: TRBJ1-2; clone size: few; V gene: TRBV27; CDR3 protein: CASSPGRVYGYTF; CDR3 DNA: TGTGCCAGCAGCCCAGGCAGAGTGTATGGCTACACCTTC
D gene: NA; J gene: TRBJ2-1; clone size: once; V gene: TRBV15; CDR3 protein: CATSSLAGGLSYNEQFF; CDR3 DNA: TGTGCCACCAGCAGTTTGGCCGGGGGACTCTCCTACAATGAGCAGTTCTTC
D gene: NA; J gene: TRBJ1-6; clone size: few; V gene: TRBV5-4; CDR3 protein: CASSLGNSYNSPLHF; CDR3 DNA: TGTGCCAGCAGCTTGGGGAACTCCTATAATTCACCCCTCCACTTT
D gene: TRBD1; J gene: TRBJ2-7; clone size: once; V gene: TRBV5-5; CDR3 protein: CASSYDRVSYEQYF; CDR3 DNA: TGTGCCAGCAGCTACGACAGGGTCTCCTACGAGCAGTACTTC
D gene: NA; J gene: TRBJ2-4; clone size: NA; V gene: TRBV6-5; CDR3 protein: CASSGTLDKNIQYF; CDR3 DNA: TGTGCCAGCAGTGGGACTTTGGACAAAAACATTCAGTACTTC
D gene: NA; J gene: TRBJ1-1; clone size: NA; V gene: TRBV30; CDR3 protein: CAWSVLYRLEAFF; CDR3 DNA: TGTGCCTGGAGTGTTCTCTACAGGCTTGAAGCTTTCTTT
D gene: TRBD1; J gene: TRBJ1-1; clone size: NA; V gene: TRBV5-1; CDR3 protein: CASSLEGQGNTEAFF; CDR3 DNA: TGCGCCAGCAGCTTGGAGGGACAGGGGAACACTGAAGCTTTCTTT
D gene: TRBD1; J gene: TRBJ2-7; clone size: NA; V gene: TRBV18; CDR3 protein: CASSRTGSEQYF; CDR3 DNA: TGTGCCAGCTCACGGACAGGGTCGGAGCAGTACTTC
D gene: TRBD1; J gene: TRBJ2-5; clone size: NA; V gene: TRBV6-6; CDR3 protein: CASSPLGQGEETQYF; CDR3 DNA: TGTGCCAGCAGTCCCCTAGGGCAGGGGGAAGAGACCCAGTACTTC
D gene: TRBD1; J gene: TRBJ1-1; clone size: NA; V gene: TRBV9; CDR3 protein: CASSVDDNRGLGAFF; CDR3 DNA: TGTGCCAGCAGCGTGGATGATAACAGGGGGCTTGGAGCTTTCTTT
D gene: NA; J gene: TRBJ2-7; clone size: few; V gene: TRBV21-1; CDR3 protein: CASSSPPQGSEQYF; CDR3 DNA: TGTGCCAGCAGCTCCCCCCCCCAGGGAAGCGAGCAGTACTTC
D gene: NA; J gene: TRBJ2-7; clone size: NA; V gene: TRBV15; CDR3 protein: CATSRDGRYEQYF; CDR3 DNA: TGTGCCACCAGCAGAGATGGGAGGTACGAGCAGTACTTC
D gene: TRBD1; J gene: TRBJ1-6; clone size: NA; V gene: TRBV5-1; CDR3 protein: CASSESRGSSYNSPLHF; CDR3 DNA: TGCGCCAGCAGCGAATCCAGGGGGAGCTCCTATAATTCACCCCTCCACTTT
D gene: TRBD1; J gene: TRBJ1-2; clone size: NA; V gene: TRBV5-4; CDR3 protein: CASSFPDRVVGYTF; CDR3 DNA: TGTGCCAGCAGCTTCCCGGACAGGGTAGTAGGCTACACCTTC
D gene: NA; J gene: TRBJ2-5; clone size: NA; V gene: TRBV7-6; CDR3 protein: CASSLGQGRLGETQYF; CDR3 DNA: TGTGCCAGCAGCTTAGGGCAGGGGAGGCTGGGTGAGACCCAGTACTTC
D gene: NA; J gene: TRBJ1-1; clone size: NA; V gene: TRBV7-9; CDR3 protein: CASREAGANTEAFF; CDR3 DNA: TGTGCCAGCAGAGAGGCGGGGGCGAACACTGAAGCTTTCTTT
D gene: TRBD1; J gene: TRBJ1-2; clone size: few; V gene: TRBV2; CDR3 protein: CARATGASFGYTF; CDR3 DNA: TGTGCCAGGGCGACAGGGGCGTCGTTTGGCTACACCTTC
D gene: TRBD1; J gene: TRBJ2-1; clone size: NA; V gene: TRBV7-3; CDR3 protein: CASSIQGGEQFF; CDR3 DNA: TGTGCCAGCAGCATACAGGGGGGTGAGCAGTTCTTC
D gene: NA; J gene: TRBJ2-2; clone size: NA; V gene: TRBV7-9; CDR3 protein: CASSSQDTGELFF; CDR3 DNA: TGTGCCAGCAGCTCCCAGGACACCGGGGAGCTGTTTTTT
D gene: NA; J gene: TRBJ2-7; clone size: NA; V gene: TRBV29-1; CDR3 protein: CSVEDKGYEQYF; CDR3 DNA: TGCAGCGTTGAAGATAAAGGCTACGAGCAGTACTTC
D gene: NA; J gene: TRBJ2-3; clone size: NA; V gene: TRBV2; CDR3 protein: CASRGPNSGIDTQYF; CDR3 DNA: TGTGCCAGCAGAGGACCAAACTCAGGGATTGATACGCAGTATTTT
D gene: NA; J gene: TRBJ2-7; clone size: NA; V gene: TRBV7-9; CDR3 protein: CASSLVGEQYF; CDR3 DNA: TGTGCCAGCAGCTTAGTAGGCGAGCAGTACTTC
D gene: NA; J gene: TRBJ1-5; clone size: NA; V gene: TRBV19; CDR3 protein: CASRWGVTGNQPQHF; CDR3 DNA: TGTGCCAGTAGGTGGGGGGTTACCGGCAATCAGCCCCAGCATTTT
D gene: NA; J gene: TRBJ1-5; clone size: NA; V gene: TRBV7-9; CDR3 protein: CASSLEGGLQPQHF; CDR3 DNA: TGTGCCAGCAGCTTAGAAGGAGGCCTTCAGCCCCAGCATTTT
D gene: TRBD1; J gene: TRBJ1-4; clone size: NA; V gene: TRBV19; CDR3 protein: CASSTLPGQGNEKLFF; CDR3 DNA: TGTGCCAGTAGTACCCTACCGGGACAGGGGAATGAAAAACTGTTTTTT
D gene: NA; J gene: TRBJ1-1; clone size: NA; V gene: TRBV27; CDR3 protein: CASSLSNSVPEAFF; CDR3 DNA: TGTGCCAGCAGTTTATCGAACAGTGTCCCTGAAGCTTTCTTT
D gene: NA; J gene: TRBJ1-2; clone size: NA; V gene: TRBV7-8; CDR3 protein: CASSYTEGGYTF; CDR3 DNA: TGTGCCAGCAGCTATACAGAGGGCGGCTACACCTTC
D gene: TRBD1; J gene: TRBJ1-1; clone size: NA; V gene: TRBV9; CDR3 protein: CASSVLPGTGVPEAFF; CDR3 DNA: TGTGCCAGCAGCGTTCTCCCCGGGACAGGGGTTCCTGAAGCTTTCTTT
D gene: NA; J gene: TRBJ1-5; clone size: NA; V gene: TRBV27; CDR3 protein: CASSLSWGLGNQPQHF; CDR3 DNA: TGTGCCAGCAGTTTATCCTGGGGTTTGGGCAATCAGCCCCAGCATTTT
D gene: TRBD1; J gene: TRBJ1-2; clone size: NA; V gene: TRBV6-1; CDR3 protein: CASKPGTVNYGYTF; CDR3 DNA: TGTGCCAGCAAGCCCGGGACAGTTAACTATGGCTACACCTTC
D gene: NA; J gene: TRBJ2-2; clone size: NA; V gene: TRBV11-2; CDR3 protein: CASSLGVGGPLTGELFF; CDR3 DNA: TGTGCCAGCAGCTTAGGTGTCGGGGGGCCTCTCACCGGGGAGCTGTTTTTT
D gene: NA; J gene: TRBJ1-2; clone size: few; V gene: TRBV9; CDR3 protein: CASEANYGYTF; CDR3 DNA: TGTGCCAGCGAGGCTAACTATGGCTACACCTTC
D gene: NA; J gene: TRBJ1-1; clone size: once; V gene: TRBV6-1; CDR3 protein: CASSDRGDWDTEAFF; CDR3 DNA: TGTGCCAGCAGTGACCGCGGGGATTGGGACACTGAAGCTTTCTTT
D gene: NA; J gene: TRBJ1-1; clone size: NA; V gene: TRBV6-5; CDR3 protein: CASSYGQGNTEAFF; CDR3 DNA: TGTGCCAGCAGTTACGGGCAGGGAAACACTGAAGCTTTCTTT
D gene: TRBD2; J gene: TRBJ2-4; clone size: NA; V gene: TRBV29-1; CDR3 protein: CSVDLGGKNKNIQYF; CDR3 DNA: TGCAGCGTCGATCTCGGGGGGAAAAACAAAAACATTCAGTACTTC
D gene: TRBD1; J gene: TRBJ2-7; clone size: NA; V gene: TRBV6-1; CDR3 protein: CASSRQGADEQYF; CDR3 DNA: TGTGCCAGCAGTCGACAGGGGGCGGACGAGCAGTACTTC
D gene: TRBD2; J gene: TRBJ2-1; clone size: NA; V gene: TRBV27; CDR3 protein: CASSPRTSGGFHNEQFF; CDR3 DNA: TGTGCCAGCAGTCCAAGGACTAGCGGGGGATTTCACAATGAGCAGTTCTTC
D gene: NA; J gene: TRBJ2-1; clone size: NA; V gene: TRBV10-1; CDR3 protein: CASSESSRNEQFF; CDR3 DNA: TGCGCCAGCAGTGAGTCTTCGCGCAATGAGCAGTTCTTC
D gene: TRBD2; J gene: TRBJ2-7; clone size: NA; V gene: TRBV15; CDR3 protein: CATSSLRGTSGLYEQYF; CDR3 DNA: TGTGCCACCAGCAGCCTTCGTGGGACTAGCGGACTGTACGAGCAGTACTTC